The sequence of this T cell receptor (beta chain) was determined in a study of cytomegalovirus exposure and HLA in healthy donors. A word on this clone: Its antigen is not identified.

Germline values: CDR1 MNHNS, CDR2 SASEGT. Trimming pared 6 bases from V and 4 bases from J, leaving 12 bases between. The CDR3 totals 14 residues. Primers: 60 Vbeta forward and 13 Jbeta reverse. Clones were sequenced by immunoSEQ multiplex PCR, and TCRdb holds only the in-frame ones, with some missing. Found here are about 100,000 clones, approximately 74% of them singletons; the top ten hold roughly 14%. Overall study findings and caveats: The likely explanation for a cluster of highly shared sequence variants was sequencing artifact. Some V segments, TRBV6-2 and TRBV6-3 among them, were indistinguishable and were therefore excluded.

This chain links TRBV6-1 with TRBJ1-4; D possibly corresponds to TRBD1 (6 bases). Source material: PBMCs. The clonotype comes from a woman between 65 and 79 years old in good health and CMV-seropositive. CDR3 amino acids: CASRGGAVNEKLFF. CDR3 in DNA: TGTGCCAGCAGGGGGGGGGCAGTTAATGAAAAACTGTTTTTT.